Here is one T cell receptor beta chain with its context. Data came from immunoSEQ multiplex PCR; TCRdb stores just in-frame clones and leaves some out. The sample has approximately 150,000 clones; about 90% are singletons. Losses at the gene ends were 4 bases for V and 8 bases for J; bases not matched to a gene: 12. CDR3 length: 15 amino acids. Germline V gene sequence: CDR1 SGHRS, CDR2 YFSETQ. This record comes from a study of blood T cell repertoires in COVID-19. V gene TRBV5-1 combines with J gene TRBJ1-3, with 7 bases aligning to TRBD1. The source of this sequence is a woman aged 55-69 years with acute or convalescent COVID-19. Sequencing input: peripheral blood. The CDR3 region has the DNA TGCGCCAGCAGCATAACAGGGGACCGAACGGACACCATATATTTT. Its protein product is CASSITGDRTDTIYF. Variable domain in full (rest from reference TRBV5-1 and TRBJ1-3): KAGVTQTPRYLIKTRGQQVTLSCSPISGHRSVSWYQQTPGQGLQFLFEYFSETQRNKGNFPGRFSGRQFSNSRSEMNVSTLELGDSALYLCASSITGDRTDTIYFGEGSWLTVV.